This is a list of T cell receptor beta chains from one sample in a study of blood T cell repertoires in COVID-19. Produced via immunoSEQ multiplex PCR; TCRdb's table is partial and in-frame only. The repertoire holds about 170,000 clones, with about four fifths as singletons. Sequencing was performed on peripheral blood. The receptors here all came from a woman older than 75 with acute or convalescent COVID-19. Each CDR3 is given with its conserved first and last residue. A D gene is named only where the DNA matches it firmly. Size tells how often a clone was seen (once, few, many) or the class of an expanded clone, and some rows leave it out.

.,TRBV30,TRBJ1-2,.,CAWSVLVGVGYTF,TGTGCCTGGAGTGTACTTGTAGGGGTCGGCTACACCTTC
.,TRBV19,TRBJ2-7,TRBD1,CASSIGDRGRNEQYF,TGTGCCAGTAGTATAGGGGACAGGGGCCGGAACGAGCAGTACTTC
once,TRBV19,TRBJ1-5,TRBD1,CASSIGTGPNQPQHF,TGTGCCAGTAGCATAGGGACAGGCCCCAATCAGCCCCAGCATTTT
.,TRBV5-1,TRBJ2-7,.,CASSLPDREEYF,TGCGCCAGCAGCTTGCCCGACAGGGAGGAGTACTTC
.,TRBV28,TRBJ2-7,.,CASSHQGSHEQYF,TGTGCCAGCAGTCACCAGGGTTCCCACGAGCAGTACTTC
.,TRBV6-6,TRBJ2-5,TRBD2,CASGLERETQYF,TGTGCCAGCGGACTAGAACGAGAGACCCAGTACTTC
once,TRBV10-3,TRBJ2-4,.,CAISESEVTIAKNIQYF,TGTGCCATCAGTGAGTCGGAGGTTACTATAGCCAAAAACATTCAGTACTTC
.,TRBV3-1/TRBV3-2,TRBJ1-6,TRBD1,CASSPPDRGNSPLHF,TGTGCCAGCAGCCCGCCGGACAGGGGGAATTCACCCCTCCACTTT
.,TRBV6-2/TRBV6-3,TRBJ2-7,.,CASSPDRITYEQYF,TGTGCCAGCAGCCCAGACAGGATCACCTACGAGCAGTACTTC
.,TRBV5-1,TRBJ1-1,.,CASSNRTARNTEAFF,TGCGCCAGCAGCAACCGGACAGCCCGCAACACTGAAGCTTTCTTT
.,TRBV10-3,TRBJ2-2,TRBD1,CAISRGDRNTGELFF,TGTGCCATCAGCCGAGGGGACAGGAACACCGGGGAGCTGTTTTTT
.,TRBV5-1,TRBJ1-2,.,CASSRIASGATQASGYTF,TGCGCCAGCAGCCGGATCGCCAGCGGGGCGACTCAGGCCAGTGGCTACACCTTC
.,TRBV4-2,TRBJ1-5,.,CASSQDAGLQPQHF,TGTGCCAGCAGCCAAGACGCAGGGCTTCAGCCCCAGCATTTT
.,TRBV4-3,TRBJ1-1,TRBD1,CASSQGGQPAEAFF,TGCGCCAGCAGCCAAGGGGGACAGCCGGCTGAAGCTTTCTTT
.,TRBV2,TRBJ2-2,TRBD1,CASRPGTAANTGELFF,TGTGCCAGCAGACCCGGGACAGCCGCGAACACCGGGGAGCTGTTTTTT
.,TRBV28,TRBJ2-5,.,CASSLQGATQETQYF,TGTGCCAGCAGTCTACAGGGAGCCACTCAAGAGACCCAGTACTTC
.,TRBV5-4,TRBJ1-2,TRBD1,CASSRTGEGGGYTF,TGTGCCAGCAGTCGGACAGGGGAGGGAGGTGGCTACACCTTC
.,TRBV21-1,TRBJ2-3,.,CASPREGTQYF,TGTGCCAGCCCCCGGGAGGGTACGCAGTATTTT
.,TRBV6-5,TRBJ2-7,TRBD2,CASRGSGSSYEQYF,TGTGCCAGCAGGGGTAGCGGGAGCTCCTACGAGCAGTACTTC
.,TRBV5-1,TRBJ2-2,TRBD1,CASSPGTGRTGELFF,TGCGCCAGCAGCCCCGGGACAGGTCGAACCGGGGAGCTGTTTTTT
.,TRBV19,TRBJ2-1,TRBD1,CASSITGTGADEQFF,TGTGCCAGTAGTATTACCGGGACAGGGGCGGATGAGCAGTTCTTC
.,TRBV10-3,TRBJ1-2,TRBD1,CAATGTGDYGYTF,TGTGCCGCAACCGGGACAGGGGACTATGGCTACACCTTC
.,TRBV24-1,TRBJ2-2,TRBD1,CATGTLGQGNTGELFF,TGTGCCACCGGGACCTTGGGACAGGGAAACACCGGGGAGCTGTTTTTT
.,TRBV19,TRBJ1-1,.,CASSIGIGTEAFF,TGTGCCAGTAGTATCGGGATAGGCACTGAAGCTTTCTTT
once,TRBV5-1,TRBJ2-7,.,CASSSGGGVREQYF,TGCGCCAGCAGCTCCGGCGGCGGGGTGCGCGAGCAGTACTTC
.,TRBV5-6,TRBJ2-7,TRBD1,CASSETTGTAIPLQYF,TGTGCCAGCAGCGAGACCACCGGGACAGCCATCCCGCTCCAGTACTTC
.,TRBV25-1,TRBJ1-1,TRBD1,CASSNRGTNTEAFF,TGTGCCAGCTCAAACAGGGGTACGAACACTGAAGCTTTCTTT
.,TRBV6-6,TRBJ1-3,.,CASSPTSSGNTIYF,TGTGCCAGCAGTCCAACTAGTTCTGGAAACACCATATATTTT
.,TRBV7-2,TRBJ2-1,.,CASSLAPEYNEQFF,TGTGCCAGCAGCTTAGCCCCCGAGTACAATGAGCAGTTCTTC
.,TRBV19,TRBJ1-1,.,CASSIRVRDTEAFF,TGTGCCAGTAGTATCCGGGTGAGGGACACTGAAGCTTTCTTT
.,TRBV6-2/TRBV6-3,TRBJ1-2,.,CASSLLYGYTF,TGTGCCAGCAGCCTATTGTATGGCTACACCTTC
.,TRBV5-1,TRBJ2-2,TRBD2,CASSRAGADTGELFF,TGCGCCAGCAGCCGAGCGGGAGCCGACACCGGGGAGCTGTTTTTT
.,TRBV28,TRBJ2-5,.,CASSPSGNQETQYF,TGTGCCAGCAGTCCTTCGGGGAACCAAGAGACCCAGTACTTC
.,TRBV19,TRBJ1-2,TRBD1,CASHDPGQQNYGYTF,TGTGCCAGTCACGACCCGGGACAGCAAAACTATGGCTACACCTTC
.,TRBV5-1,TRBJ1-6,.,CASSQGPRTVYNSPLHF,TGCGCCAGCAGCCAAGGGCCGAGGACAGTCTATAATTCACCCCTCCACTTT
.,TRBV7-2,TRBJ1-6,.,CASSLFWSRGFDNSPLHF,TGTGCCAGCAGCTTATTTTGGAGTAGGGGCTTCGACAATTCACCCCTCCACTTT